This T cell receptor beta chain was observed in a study of somatic mutations in cytotoxic T cells in rheumatoid arthritis. This CDR3 comprises 16 residues. Germline lookup yields CDR1 SGHDT and CDR2 YYEEEE. V was pared by 0 bases and J by 4 bases, with 5 bases of the junction left unmatched. With respect to this clone: Its antigen is not known.

Sequenced by immunoSEQ multiplex PCR; TCRdb stores in-frame clones only, minus some. The sample includes 20,000 to 25,000 clones, 65% to 85% of them seen just once. Study-wide points: Antigens recognized by the expanded CD8+ clones were unknown. Over 20% of CD8+ cells belonged to the largest CD8+ clone in about an eighth of the 65 patients.

V usage is TRBV5-6 and J usage is TRBJ2-1; 9 nucleotides align to TRBD1. The specimen was CD8+ T cells sorted from blood. The source of this sequence is an adult with rheumatoid arthritis. The CDR3 here is CASSLEGTGFYNEQFF. DNA of the CDR3: TGTGCCAGCAGCTTGGAGGGGACAGGGTTTTACAATGAGCAGTTCTTC.